The clone carrying this TCR beta chain was counted only a few times. Antigen unknown. The data were obtained in a study of T cells after yellow fever vaccination. Study summary: In the case of low-cell-number fractions, SMART-Seq v4 Ultra Low Input was used for preparation. Whole-study findings and limits: There was a small share of clonotypes that showed up in both the CD4 and CD8 compartments. The secondary response was weaker but peaked faster, day 5 versus 15.

The V and J ends lost 4 bases and 1 base respectively, with 14 bases between them. Germline V gives CDR1 SGHRS, CDR2 YFSETQ. The length of the CDR3 is 15 residues. They built TCR cDNA with 5'RACE template switching, a step that put in a universal primer site and UMIs. Each CDR3 protein gets one entry after TCRdb re-called the 5' RACE reads with MiXCR. The table has about 350,000 distinct CDR3 sequences, about 4% seen once. This TCR was sampled from a man younger than 35 who received the YFV17D yellow fever vaccine. The specimen was PBMCs, collected 5 days after the yellow fever booster vaccination. The chain links TRBV5-1 to TRBJ1-1; no definite D call. CDR3 coding DNA: TGCGCCAGCAGCCCGACGGGGTGGGGGAACACTGAAGCTTTCTTT. Protein sequence: CASSPTGWGNTEAFF.